A selection of T cell receptor beta chains follows, all from one sample in a study of blood T cell repertoires in COVID-19. TCRdb's table, derived via immunoSEQ multiplex PCR, lists solely in-frame clones and lacks some. Of under 350,000 clones detected, around 84% appear once; the ten largest clones hold around 1.2%. The material sequenced was peripheral blood. The receptor source for this set is a man in his 70s with acute or convalescent COVID-19. CDR3s include the opening cysteine and the closing phenylalanine or tryptophan. D genes are given only for firm matches. Some rows mark clone size as missing; the rest say once, few, many or name a class of expanded clone.

size	J	V	D	DNA	CDR3
-	TRBJ2-7	TRBV3-1/TRBV3-2	TRBD1	TGTGCCAGCAGACGGACAGGAGGCCCCCACGAGCAGTACTTC	CASRRTGGPHEQYF
-	TRBJ1-2	TRBV28	-	TGTGCCAGCAGTTTAAACAGCCTTCTTTCGCGCTACACCTTC	CASSLNSLLSRYTF
-	TRBJ1-5	TRBV7-9	-	TGTGCCAGCAGCCCAGGTGGTAATCAGCCCCAGCATTTT	CASSPGGNQPQHF
-	TRBJ2-3	TRBV4-3	-	TGCGCCAGCAGCCCTCGCCCAAGCCACACAGATACGCAGTATTTT	CASSPRPSHTDTQYF
many	TRBJ1-1	TRBV6-6	-	TGTGCCGGGGGCAACACTGAAGCTTTCTTT	CAGGNTEAFF
once	TRBJ1-4	TRBV7-2	-	TGTGCCAGCAGCTTAGCCCAGGGCCTTAATGAAAAACTGTTTTTT	CASSLAQGLNEKLFF
once	TRBJ2-2	TRBV30	TRBD1	TGTGCCTGGAGGGGCAGGGGGAGTTCCACCGGGGAGCTGTTTTTT	CAWRGRGSSTGELFF
-	TRBJ2-7	TRBV4-3	TRBD1	TGCGCCAGCAGCCAAGAGGCCGAAAGGGGGCGGTACGAGCAGTACTTC	CASSQEAERGRYEQYF
-	TRBJ1-1	TRBV30	-	TGTGCCTGGAGCCTGCCCCTCGGCACTGAAGCTTTCTTT	CAWSLPLGTEAFF
-	TRBJ2-7	TRBV5-6	TRBD2	TGTGCCAGCAGCTTGGACCTAGCGGGATTCTACGAGCAGTACTTC	CASSLDLAGFYEQYF
-	TRBJ2-1	TRBV5-1	-	TGCGCCAGCAGCTCGGACACATCCTACAATGAGCAGTTCTTC	CASSSDTSYNEQFF
-	TRBJ1-5	TRBV20-1	TRBD1	TGCAGTGCTAGTCGTGGACAGGGGGATCAGCCCCAGCATTTT	CSASRGQGDQPQHF
-	TRBJ1-3	TRBV19	-	TGTGCCAGTAGTATAGTGGCGGGACCTGGAAACACCATATATTTT	CASSIVAGPGNTIYF
few	TRBJ2-7	TRBV7-9	-	TGTGCCAGCAGCTCCGGAGGGTTTTACGAGCAGTACTTC	CASSSGGFYEQYF
few	TRBJ2-7	TRBV6-5	TRBD1	TGTGCCAGCAGATGGGGACAGACCTACGAGCAGTACTTC	CASRWGQTYEQYF
-	TRBJ2-2	TRBV30	-	TGTGCCTGGAGTGTATGGGCAGGGGAGACCGGGGAGCTGTTTTTT	CAWSVWAGETGELFF
-	TRBJ1-6	TRBV7-2	-	TGTGCCAGCAGCCCCATGTCCTATAATTCACCCCTCCACTTT	CASSPMSYNSPLHF
-	TRBJ1-1	TRBV18	TRBD1	TGTGCCAGCTCACCACAGGGGGCGAACACTGAAGCTTTCTTT	CASSPQGANTEAFF
-	TRBJ2-5	TRBV21-1	-	TGTGCCAGCACTGAACGGGCAGGGACTCCTTCGTTCCAAGAGACCCAGTACTTC	CASTERAGTPSFQETQYF
-	TRBJ1-1	TRBV10-1	-	TGCGCCAGCAGACAAGACAGGAACACTGAAGCTTTCTTT	CASRQDRNTEAFF
-	TRBJ1-3	TRBV19	TRBD1	TGTGCCAGTAGATTGGACAGGTCCTCTGGAAACACCATATATTTT	CASRLDRSSGNTIYF
-	TRBJ1-1	TRBV11-2	-	TGTGCCAGCAGCTTACTGGGGTCAGGGCGCATGAACACTGAAGCTTTCTTT	CASSLLGSGRMNTEAFF
-	TRBJ2-3	TRBV7-3	-	TGTGCCAGCAGCTTAACCGGAGATACGCAGTATTTT	CASSLTGDTQYF
-	TRBJ1-2	TRBV29-1	TRBD1	TGCAGCGCTGGACAGGGGACCTATGGCTACACCTTC	CSAGQGTYGYTF
-	TRBJ1-2	TRBV5-4	-	TGTGCCAGCAGCCCTAAACCGGGACAAACTTTCTATGGCTACACCTTC	CASSPKPGQTFYGYTF
-	TRBJ2-3	TRBV5-5	TRBD2	TGTGCCAGCAGGTCTAGCCCTAGCGGGAGGAGTGGAGATACGCAGTATTTT	CASRSSPSGRSGDTQYF
-	TRBJ2-5	TRBV9	TRBD2	TGTGCCAGCAGCGCACTCTCCGGGGGGGAGACCCAGTACTTC	CASSALSGGETQYF
-	TRBJ2-3	TRBV6-1	TRBD2	TGTGCCAGCAGAGGCAGCGGGGCCTCCCATACGCAGTATTTT	CASRGSGASHTQYF
-	TRBJ2-7	TRBV3-1/TRBV3-2	TRBD1	TGTGCCAGCAGCCAAACGGACAGGTTGTCCTACGAGCAGTACTTC	CASSQTDRLSYEQYF
-	TRBJ1-6	TRBV30	-	TGTGCCTGGAGTTGGGGCAGGACGAATTCACCCCTCCACTTT	CAWSWGRTNSPLHF
-	TRBJ2-3	TRBV4-2	-	TGTGCCAGCAGCCAAGAAGGCAGGGGAGTCCCAGATACGCAGTATTTT	CASSQEGRGVPDTQYF
-	TRBJ2-2	TRBV18	TRBD1	TGTGCCAGCTCACCTAACCGGGACAGGGGGCAGTATGCGAACACCGGGGAGCTGTTTTTT	CASSPNRDRGQYANTGELFF
-	TRBJ1-2	TRBV5-6	-	TGTGCCAGCAGCTTGGGAGGGATAGGCGATGGCTACACCTTC	CASSLGGIGDGYTF
-	TRBJ2-7	TRBV27	-	TGTGCCAGCAGTCCTAACGGGGCCTACGAGCAGTACTTC	CASSPNGAYEQYF
-	TRBJ2-7	TRBV7-7	TRBD2	TGTGCCAGCAGCTTAACGGGAGGATACGAGCAGTACTTC	CASSLTGGYEQYF
-	TRBJ2-1	TRBV20-1	-	TGCAGTGCGGGGAGCCACAATGAGCAGTTCTTC	CSAGSHNEQFF
-	TRBJ1-2	TRBV6-5	-	TGTGCCAGCAGACAGAATTCTGGCTACACCTTC	CASRQNSGYTF
-	TRBJ1-5	TRBV5-1	-	TGCGCCAGCAGCTTGGGGGGGACAAGGGAACAGCCCCAGCATTTT	CASSLGGTREQPQHF
-	TRBJ2-3	TRBV7-2	-	TGTGCCAGCAGCTTAGGGGGCGGAAAAGATACGCAGTATTTT	CASSLGGGKDTQYF
-	TRBJ2-7	TRBV6-6	-	TGTGCCAGCAGTTTCTCCAGGGTGGGGGAGCAGTACTTC	CASSFSRVGEQYF
once	TRBJ1-1	TRBV3-1/TRBV3-2	TRBD1	TGTGCCAGCAGCCAGAGGGACAGGGAGTCTGAAGCTTTCTTT	CASSQRDRESEAFF
-	TRBJ1-1	TRBV4-2	TRBD1	TGTGCCAGCAGCCCAACGGGACAGGGGCATGGGGGGACTGAAGCTTTCTTT	CASSPTGQGHGGTEAFF
-	TRBJ2-3	TRBV10-1	-	TGCGCCAGCAGTGGGAAGGGGGAAAGGACAGATACGCAGTATTTT	CASSGKGERTDTQYF
-	TRBJ2-7	TRBV5-1	TRBD1	TGCGCCAGCAGCTTGAACAGGGGAAGACTCTACGAGCAGTACTTC	CASSLNRGRLYEQYF
-	TRBJ2-7	TRBV27	TRBD1	TGTGCCAGCAGACCCCGGGACAGGGGACTCAACGAGCAGTACTTC	CASRPRDRGLNEQYF
-	TRBJ2-3	TRBV28	TRBD1	TGTGCCAGCAGTACCCGGGACAGGGTTGTAAGAGATACGCAGTATTTT	CASSTRDRVVRDTQYF
-	TRBJ2-5	TRBV29-1	-	TGCAGCGTGTACTCCCCGCGGTCTGAGACCCAGTACTTC	CSVYSPRSETQYF
-	TRBJ2-5	TRBV7-9	-	TGTGCCAGCAGCTTGGCGTCGGGAACAGAGACCCAGTACTTC	CASSLASGTETQYF
-	TRBJ1-2	TRBV5-4	TRBD1	TGTGCCAGCAGTCGGGACAGGGAGCTCTATGGCTACACCTTC	CASSRDRELYGYTF
-	TRBJ2-1	TRBV3-1/TRBV3-2	TRBD2	TGTGCCAGCACCCCCATAGCGGGAAACAATGAGCAGTTCTTC	CASTPIAGNNEQFF
-	TRBJ1-2	TRBV5-1	TRBD1	TGCGCCAGCAGGCCAGGGGGATCTAACTATGGCTACACCTTC	CASRPGGSNYGYTF
-	TRBJ1-4	TRBV28	TRBD1	TGTGCCAGCACCACCCCCACAGGGGAAAGGGTAAAACTGTTTTTT	CASTTPTGERVKLFF